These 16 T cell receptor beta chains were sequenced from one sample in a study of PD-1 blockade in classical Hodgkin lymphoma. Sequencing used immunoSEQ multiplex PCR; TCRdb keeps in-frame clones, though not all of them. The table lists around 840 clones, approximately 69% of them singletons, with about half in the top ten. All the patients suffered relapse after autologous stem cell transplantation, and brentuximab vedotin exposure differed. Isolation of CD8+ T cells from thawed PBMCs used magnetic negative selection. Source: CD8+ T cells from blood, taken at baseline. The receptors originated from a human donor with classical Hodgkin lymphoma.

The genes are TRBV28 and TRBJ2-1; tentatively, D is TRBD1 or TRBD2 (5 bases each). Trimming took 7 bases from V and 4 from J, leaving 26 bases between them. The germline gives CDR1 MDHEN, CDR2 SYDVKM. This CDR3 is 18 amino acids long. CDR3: CASTLRGRVLEGYNEQFF. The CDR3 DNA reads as TGTGCCAGCACCCTGAGGGGTCGGGTGCTAGAGGGGTACAATGAGCAGTTCTTC.

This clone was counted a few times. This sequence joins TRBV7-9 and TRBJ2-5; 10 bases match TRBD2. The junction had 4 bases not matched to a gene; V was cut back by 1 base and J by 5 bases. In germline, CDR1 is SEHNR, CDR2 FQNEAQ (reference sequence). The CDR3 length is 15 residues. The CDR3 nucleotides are TGTGCCAGCAGCTTAGTTAGCGGGGGGTCGGAGACCCAGTACTTC. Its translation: CASSLVSGGSETQYF.

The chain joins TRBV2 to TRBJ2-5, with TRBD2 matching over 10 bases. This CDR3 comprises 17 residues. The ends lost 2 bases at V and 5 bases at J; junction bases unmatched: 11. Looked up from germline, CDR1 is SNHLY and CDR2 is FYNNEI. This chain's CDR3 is CASSELGVAGGAETQYF. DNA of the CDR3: TGTGCCAGCAGTGAATTGGGGGTAGCGGGGGGTGCCGAGACCCAGTACTTC.

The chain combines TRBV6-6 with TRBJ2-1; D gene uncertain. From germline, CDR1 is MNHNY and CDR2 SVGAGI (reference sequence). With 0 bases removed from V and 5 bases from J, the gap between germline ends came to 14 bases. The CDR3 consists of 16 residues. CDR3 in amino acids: CASSYSTAPGHNEQFF. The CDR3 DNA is TGTGCCAGCAGTTACTCGACCGCTCCCGGGCACAATGAGCAGTTCTTC.

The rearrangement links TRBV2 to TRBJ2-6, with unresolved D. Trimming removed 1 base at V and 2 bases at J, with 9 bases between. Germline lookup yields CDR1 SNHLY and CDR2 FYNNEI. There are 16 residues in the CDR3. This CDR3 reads CASSEEARAGANVLTF. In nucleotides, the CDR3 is TGTGCCAGCAGTGAAGAGGCTAGGGCTGGGGCCAACGTCCTGACTTTC.

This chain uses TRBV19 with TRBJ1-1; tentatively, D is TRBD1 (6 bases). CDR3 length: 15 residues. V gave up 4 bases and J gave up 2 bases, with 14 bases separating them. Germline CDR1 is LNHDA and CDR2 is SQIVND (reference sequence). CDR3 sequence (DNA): TGTGCCAGTAGTAGCGACAGGTATGATAACACTGAAGCTTTCTTT. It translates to CASSSDRYDNTEAFF. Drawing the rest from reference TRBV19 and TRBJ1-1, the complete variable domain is DGGITQSPKYLFRKEGQNVTLSCEQNLNHDAMYWYRQDPGQGLRLIYYSQIVNDFQKGDIAEGYSVSREKKESFPLTVTSAQKNPTAFYLCASSSDRYDNTEAFFGQGTRLTVV.

The CDR3 nucleotides are TGCGCCAGCAGCCAAGAATGGCGACAGGGAAGTGACACTGAAGCTTTCTTT. Encoded protein: CASSQEWRQGSDTEAFF. V gene TRBV4-3 combines with J gene TRBJ1-1, with TRBD1 matching 7 bases. Per germline, CDR1 LGHNA and CDR2 YSLEER. The CDR3 has 17 amino acids. The V segment lost 0 bases and the J segment 3 bases; nucleotides outside the gene matches: 10.

DNA for the CDR3: TGTGCCAGCAGTCGTTACAAGAACACTGAAGCTTTCTTT. Translation gives CASSRYKNTEAFF. The rearrangement links TRBV7-9 to TRBJ1-1, with no clear D. The CDR3 is 13 residues long. The ends were cut back, 6 bases at V and 1 base at J, with 9 bases in the middle. CDR1 SEHNR and CDR2 FQNEAQ come from the germline V gene (reference sequence).

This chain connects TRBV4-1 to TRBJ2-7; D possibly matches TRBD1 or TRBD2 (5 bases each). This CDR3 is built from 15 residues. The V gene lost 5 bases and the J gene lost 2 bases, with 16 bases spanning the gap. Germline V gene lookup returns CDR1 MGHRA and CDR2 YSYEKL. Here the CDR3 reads CASSVQVGDPYEQYF. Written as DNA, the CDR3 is TGCGCCAGCAGCGTGCAGGTTGGGGACCCCTACGAGCAGTACTTC.

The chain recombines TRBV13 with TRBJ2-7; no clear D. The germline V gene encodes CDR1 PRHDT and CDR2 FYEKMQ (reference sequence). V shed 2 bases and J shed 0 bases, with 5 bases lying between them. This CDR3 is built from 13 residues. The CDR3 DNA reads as TGTGCCAGCAGCTTATTGGGCTCCTACGAGCAGTACTTC. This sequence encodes CASSLLGSYEQYF.

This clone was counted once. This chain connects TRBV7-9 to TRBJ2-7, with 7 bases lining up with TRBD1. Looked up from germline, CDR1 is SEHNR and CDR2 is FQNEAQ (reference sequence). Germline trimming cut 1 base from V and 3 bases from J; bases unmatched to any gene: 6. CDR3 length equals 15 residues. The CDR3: CASSLGWQGDYEQYF. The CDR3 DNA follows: TGTGCCAGCAGCTTAGGGTGGCAGGGGGACTACGAGCAGTACTTC.

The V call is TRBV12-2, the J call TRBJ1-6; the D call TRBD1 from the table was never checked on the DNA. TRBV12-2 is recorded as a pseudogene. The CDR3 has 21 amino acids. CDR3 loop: CASRFIGGGGQGFYDNSPLHF. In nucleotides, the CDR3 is TGTGCAAGTCGCTTTATTGGAGGGGGGGGACAGGGATTTTATGATAATTCACCCCTCCACTTT.

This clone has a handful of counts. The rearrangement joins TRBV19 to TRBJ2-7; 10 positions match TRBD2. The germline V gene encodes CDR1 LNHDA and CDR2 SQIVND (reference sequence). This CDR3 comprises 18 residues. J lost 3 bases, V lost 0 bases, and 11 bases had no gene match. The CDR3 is CASSIDLTLAGAYYEQYF. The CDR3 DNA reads TGTGCCAGTAGTATAGATTTGACTCTAGCGGGGGCCTACTACGAGCAGTACTTC.

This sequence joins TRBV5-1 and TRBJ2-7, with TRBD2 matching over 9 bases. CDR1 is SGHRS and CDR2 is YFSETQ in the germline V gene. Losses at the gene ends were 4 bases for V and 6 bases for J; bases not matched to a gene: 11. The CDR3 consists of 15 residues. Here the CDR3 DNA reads TGCGCCAGCAGCCCCCGGTTAGCGGGAGTGGGCGAGCAGTACTTC. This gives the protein CASSPRLAGVGEQYF.

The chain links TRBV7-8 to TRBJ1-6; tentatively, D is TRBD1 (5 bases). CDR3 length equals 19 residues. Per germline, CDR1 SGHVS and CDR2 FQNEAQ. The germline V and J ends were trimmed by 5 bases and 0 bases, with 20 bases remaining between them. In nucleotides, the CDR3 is TGTGCCAGCAGCGCGTTCAGGGTGTTCGCTTCCTCCTATAATTCACCCCTCCACTTT. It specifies CASSAFRVFASSYNSPLHF.

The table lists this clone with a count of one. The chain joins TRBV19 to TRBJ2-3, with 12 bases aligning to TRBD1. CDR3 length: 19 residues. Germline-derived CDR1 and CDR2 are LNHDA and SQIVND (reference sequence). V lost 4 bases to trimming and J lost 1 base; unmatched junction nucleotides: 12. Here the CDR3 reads CASSTSPGQGAFGTDTQYF. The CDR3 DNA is TGTGCCAGTAGTACTTCTCCGGGACAGGGGGCTTTTGGCACAGATACGCAGTATTTT. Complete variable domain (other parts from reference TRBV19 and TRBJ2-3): DGGITQSPKYLFRKEGQNVTLSCEQNLNHDAMYWYRQDPGQGLRLIYYSQIVNDFQKGDIAEGYSVSREKKESFPLTVTSAQKNPTAFYLCASSTSPGQGAFGTDTQYFGPGTRLTVL.